These 19 T cell receptor beta chains came from one sample sequenced in a study of T cell responses to AZD1222 COVID-19 vaccine. Data came from immunoSEQ multiplex PCR; TCRdb stores just in-frame clones and leaves some out. This table has 88,000 or so clones, roughly nine tenths appearing once. Here the sequenced sample was peripheral blood, taken 28 days after the second AZD1222 dose. The source of these receptors is an adult who received the AZD1222 COVID-19 vaccine.

The chain is built from TRBV6-2 or TRBV6-3 and TRBJ2-3; TRBD2 aligns across 8 bases. Germline values: CDR1 MNHEY, CDR2 SVGEGT. The CDR3 runs 15 residues. J gave up 2 bases and V 3 bases, and 4 bases lay outside the gene matches. The CDR3 here is CASSYTSGLTDTQYF. In DNA form, the CDR3 reads TGTGCCAGCAGTTATACTAGCGGTCTCACAGATACGCAGTATTTT.

This chain uses TRBV12-1 with TRBJ1-6. TRBV12-1 is a documented pseudogene. The CDR3 spans 13 residues. DNA of the CDR3: TGTGCCAGCAGTCCTCCGGCGATCTCCCCCCTCCACTTT. It encodes CASSPPAISPLHF.

The chain carries TRBV5-8 and TRBJ1-2; D gene ambiguous. Germline assignment: CDR1 SGHTS and CDR2 YDEGEE. The CDR3 loop spans 13 amino acids. Trimming left V 4 bases short and J 5 bases short, with 12 bases between. The CDR3 spells CASSPLLQYGYTF. Written as DNA, the CDR3 is TGTGCCAGCAGCCCCCTCCTACAGTATGGCTACACCTTC.

The rearrangement uses TRBV29-1 and TRBJ1-2, with a possible D match to TRBD1 (6 bases). The CDR3 spans 15 residues. The V end was cut by 0 bases, the J end by 6 bases, with 17 bases between. CDR1 and CDR2 from the germline V gene are SQVTM and ANQGSEA. The CDR3 loop reads CSVEDSRRQGNGYTF. CDR3 nucleotide sequence: TGCAGCGTTGAAGATTCCCGTCGGCAGGGGAATGGCTACACCTTC.

This clone occurred once. As DNA, the CDR3 is TGTGCCAGCGGACGAGAGGGGAGCTATGGCTACACCTTC. Amino acid sequence: CASGREGSYGYTF. The V and J genes are TRBV6-5 and TRBJ1-2; D may be TRBD1 (5 bases). The germline V gene has CDR1 MNHEY and CDR2 SVGAGI. CDR3 length equals 13 residues. The germline V and J ends were trimmed by 8 bases and 4 bases, with 14 bases remaining between them.

This chain joins TRBV4-1 and TRBJ1-3; D possibly corresponds to TRBD1 (6 bases). The V gene lost 5 bases and the J gene lost 1 base, with 21 bases spanning the gap. The CDR3 consists of 18 residues. The germline gives CDR1 MGHRA, CDR2 YSYEKL. The DNA for the CDR3 is TGCGCCAGCAGCAAAGGAACACTACAGGGAAGGTCTGGAAACACCATATATTTT. Residues: CASSKGTLQGRSGNTIYF.

This sequence joins TRBV5-1 and TRBJ1-1; 8 bases match TRBD1. Losses at the gene ends were 0 bases for V and 8 bases for J; bases not matched to a gene: 9. Germline CDR1 and CDR2: SGHRS and YFSETQ. There are 15 residues in the CDR3. The CDR3 sequence: CASSLGQDRASEAFF. CDR3 coding DNA: TGCGCCAGCAGCTTGGGACAGGACAGGGCTTCCGAAGCTTTCTTT.

This clone showed up just once. The chain is built from TRBV3-1 (or the pseudogene TRBV3-2) and TRBJ1-2, with TRBD1 matching 7 bases. The CDR3 has 15 residues. V trimming: 1 base; J trimming: 7 bases; junction bases outside the gene matches: 9. Germline V gene data show CDR1 as LGHDT and CDR2 as YNNKEL (reference sequence). CDR3 protein: CASSQGGGGGGGYTF. CDR3 DNA sequence: TGTGCCAGCAGCCAAGGAGGGGGCGGCGGAGGTGGCTACACCTTC.

The rearrangement joins TRBV6-2 or TRBV6-3 to TRBJ1-3; no definite D call. The CDR3 spans 15 residues. CDR1 MNHEY and CDR2 SVGEGT come from the germline V gene. Trimming took off 6 bases at V and 2 bases at J, with 14 bases between the two ends. The CDR3 bases are TGTGCCAGCAGCTATCTTGGGTCCACTGGAAACACCATATATTTT. It encodes CASSYLGSTGNTIYF.

The gene calls are TRBV2 and TRBJ1-6; maybe TRBD1 (6 bases). The CDR3 is 13 amino acids. Per the germline V gene, CDR1 is SNHLY and CDR2 is FYNNEI. Trimming took 4 bases from V and 10 from J, leaving 11 bases between them. The CDR3 bases are TGTGCCAGCAGTGCAGGGGTAAGGTCACCCCTCCACTTT. Its translation: CASSAGVRSPLHF.

The rearrangement uses TRBV5-5 and TRBJ1-1, with 12 positions matching TRBD1. The CDR3 is 17 residues long. Germline trimming cut 0 bases from V and 1 base from J; bases unmatched to any gene: 4. Per germline, CDR1 SGHKS and CDR2 YYEKEE (reference sequence). The CDR3 sequence is CASSLAGTGGANTEAFF. The CDR3 DNA reads TGTGCCAGCAGCTTGGCCGGGACAGGGGGCGCGAACACTGAAGCTTTCTTT.

This clone was observed a single time. The V and J genes are TRBV12-5 and TRBJ2-1; D uncertain. The germline V gene has CDR1 LGHNT and CDR2 FRNRAP. V was cut by 3 bases and J by 2 bases, with 8 bases left in between. This CDR3 is built from 14 residues. The CDR3 protein is CASGLGSTYNEQFF. The DNA for the CDR3 is TGTGCTAGTGGTTTAGGATCAACCTACAATGAGCAGTTCTTC. Looking up the rest from reference TRBV12-5 and TRBJ2-1 gives the full variable domain: DARVTQTPRHKVTEMGQEVTMRCQPILGHNTVFWYRQTMMQGLELLAYFRNRAPLDDSGMPKDRFSAEMPDATLATLKIQPSEPRDSAVYFCASGLGSTYNEQFFGPGTRLTVL.

This clone was detected only a few times. The J gene is TRBJ1-6, the V gene TRBV7-8, with 8 positions matching TRBD1. The CDR3 sequence is 14 residues long. V gave up 5 bases and J gave up 12 bases; unmatched junction bases: 9. In germline, CDR1 is SGHVS, CDR2 FQNEAQ. The CDR3 is CASSADRVVGPLHF. The CDR3 nucleotides read TGTGCCAGCAGCGCGGACAGGGTAGTTGGACCCCTCCACTTT.

The chain recombines TRBV5-1 with TRBJ1-1; D unclear. This CDR3 contains 15 residues. Germline V gives CDR1 SGHRS, CDR2 YFSETQ. Trimming took 2 bases from V and 4 from J, leaving 15 bases between them. CDR3 region: CASSFGGPGVTEAFF. CDR3 in DNA: TGCGCCAGCAGCTTTGGAGGGCCCGGGGTCACTGAAGCTTTCTTT.

V gene TRBV5-1 combines with J gene TRBJ2-2, with D possibly matching TRBD2 (6 bases). The V gene's germline CDR1 is SGHRS and CDR2 YFSETQ. V lost 4 bases, J lost 0 bases, and 13 bases lay in between. This CDR3 comprises 16 residues. CDR3 residues: CASSLPAGTNTGELFF. CDR3 bases: TGCGCCAGCAGCCTCCCGGCGGGGACGAACACCGGGGAGCTGTTTTTT.

The chain carries TRBV6-5 and TRBJ1-3; TRBD1 is a possible D gene (6 bases). Germline V gene data show CDR1 as MNHEY and CDR2 as SVGAGI. The ends were cut back, 10 bases at V and 0 bases at J, with 10 bases in the middle. The CDR3 is 13 amino acids. As DNA, the CDR3 is TGTGCCACCGGACAGTTCTCTGGAAACACCATATATTTT. Its translation is CATGQFSGNTIYF.

This chain joins TRBV18 and TRBJ1-4; D is ambiguous. The length of the CDR3 is 15 residues. CDR1 and CDR2 from the germline V gene are KGHSH and LQKENI. V lost 2 bases to trimming and J lost 6 bases, with 13 bases between them. CDR3 loop: CASSPGGLSDEKLFF. The CDR3, as DNA: TGTGCCAGCTCACCAGGCGGGTTGTCGGATGAAAAACTGTTTTTT.

The chain combines TRBV6-5 with TRBJ1-6; TRBD1 is a possible D gene (6 bases). Germline-derived CDR1 and CDR2 are MNHEY and SVGAGI. V lost 7 bases and J lost 0, with 10 bases in between. This CDR3 is built from 15 residues. Here the CDR3 DNA reads TGTGCCAGCATCCAGGGGAACTCCTATAATTCACCCCTCCACTTT. Protein: CASIQGNSYNSPLHF.

The rearrangement uses TRBV5-1 and TRBJ1-1; TRBD1 aligns across 9 bases. V shed 4 bases and J 5 bases; nucleotides not matched to a gene: 9. The CDR3 runs 15 residues. CDR1 and CDR2 from the germline V gene are SGHRS and YFSETQ. The CDR3 DNA sequence: TGCGCCAGCAGCCGAATCGGACAGGGGCTTACTGAAGCTTTCTTT. Its translation: CASSRIGQGLTEAFF.